This TCR beta chain stems from a study of CD8 T cells in ankylosing spondylitis. Germline CDR1 reads SQVTM; CDR2 reads ANQGSEA. Trimming left V 6 bases short and J 3 bases short, with 12 bases between. The CDR3 totals 12 residues. Quantitative 5'-RACE with molecular barcodes produced the TCR beta libraries. TCRdb re-called the 5' RACE reads with MiXCR, one entry per CDR3 protein. The repertoire holds about 250,000 distinct CDR3 sequences, with around 32% as singletons. The receptor comes from a male donor with ankylosing spondylitis or in good health (not recorded which). What was sequenced was blood, either unsorted or a sorted T cell fraction (not recorded which). The chain recombines TRBV29-1 with TRBJ2-7; D is tentatively TRBD1 or TRBD2 (5 bases each). Written as DNA, the CDR3 is TGCAGCGTAACCGTGGGGGTCTACGAGCAGTACTTC. It codes for CSVTVGVYEQYF.